What follows is one TCR beta chain and its context. The CDR3 is 13 amino acids. CDR1 is DFQATT and CDR2 is SNEGSKA in the germline V gene (reference sequence). Trimming removed 6 bases from V and 3 bases from J, with 13 bases in between. The data are from a study of response to subunit inactivated influenza vaccine. From the RT-PCR reads, TCRdb called clonotypes with MiXCR, one entry per CDR3 protein. The table includes around 600,000 distinct CDR3 sequences, 11% detected once. The sample was also reused in another study, on T cells expressing NK-cell markers. That study reports: Synthesis of TCR beta cDNA relied on 5'RACE template switching carrying UMIs. The authors derived TCR beta repertoires from sorted CD3+CD56+NKG2C+, CD3+CD56+NKG2C- and CD3+CD56-NKG2C+ T cells. Top CD8+ clonotypes included the dominant CD3+CD56+NKG2C+ clonotypes in 5 or 6 donors.

This sequence joins TRBV20-1 and TRBJ2-3; maybe TRBD2 (5 bases). The source of this sequence is a man between 45 and 60 years old who received an inactivated influenza vaccine. Specimen: PBMCs from blood, collected on the day of vaccination. The CDR3 here is CSARTDPTDTQYF. Written as DNA, the CDR3 is TGCAGTGCCCGGACTGATCCGACAGATACGCAGTATTTT.